These 19 T cell receptor beta chains came from one sample sequenced in a study of blood T cell repertoires in COVID-19 (dated by TCRdb to the early 2020s). The library relied on the immunoSEQ multiplex PCR assay. TCRdb stores this immuneACCESS table with in-frame sequences only. Part of the clones is absent; in the studies checked, under half of the shortfall reflects unresolved V genes, and no reason is known for the rest. A total of approximately 500,000 clones appear in this sample, 85% to 90% of them only once. About 0.91% of the sample is in the top ten clones. The specimen sequenced was peripheral blood. These receptor sequences come from a man aged 18 to 30 with COVID-19, enrolled during active disease.

In this sample, this clone turned up many times. CDR3 DNA: TGCGCCAGCAGCCAAGGTCGGGGGGGTCGACTACCCGACCCGGGGGAGCTGTTTTTT. Translated: CASSQGRGGRLPDPGELFF. V gene TRBV4-1 combines with J gene TRBJ2-2; 8 bases are a match to TRBD2. J lost 8 bases, V lost 1 base, and 18 bases had no gene match. The V gene's germline CDR1 is MGHRA and CDR2 YSYEKL. The CDR3 is 19 amino acids.

The chain links TRBV7-2 to TRBJ2-7; 7 bases match TRBD2. V lost 2 bases to trimming and J lost 7 bases; unmatched junction nucleotides: 14. Germline-derived CDR1 and CDR2 are SGHTA and FQGNSA. This CDR3 has 16 amino acids. This CDR3 reads CASSLKSGTMGGEQYF. CDR3 nucleotides: TGTGCCAGCAGCTTAAAGTCCGGGACTATGGGTGGGGAGCAGTACTTC.

The chain employs TRBV21-1 and TRBJ2-1; the table calls TRBD2, which could not be checked here. TRBV21-1 is labeled a pseudogene. The CDR3 has 15 residues. The CDR3 sequence: CASSTMRRPGNEQFF. CDR3 sequence (DNA): TGTGCCAGCAGCACAATGAGGAGGCCGGGGAATGAGCAGTTCTTC.

This chain uses TRBV4-1 with TRBJ2-1, with TRBD2 matching over 12 bases. CDR3 length: 16 amino acids. Germline loops: CDR1 MGHRA, CDR2 YSYEKL. J gave up 5 bases and V 2 bases, and 4 bases lay outside the gene matches. The chain's CDR3 is CASSQSTSGSDNEQFF. Written as DNA, the CDR3 is TGCGCCAGCAGCCAATCGACTAGCGGGAGCGACAATGAGCAGTTCTTC.

The chain joins TRBV27 to TRBJ2-1; 10 positions match TRBD2. Unmatched junction bases numbered 10, after V lost 11 bases and J lost 12 bases. Germline values: CDR1 MNHEY, CDR2 SMNVEV (reference sequence). CDR3 length: 12 residues. The CDR3 here is CASGLAATWQFF. In DNA form, the CDR3 reads TGTGCCTCCGGACTAGCGGCAACATGGCAGTTCTTC.

J is TRBJ1-1 and V is TRBV30; no clear D gene. The CDR3 has 14 amino acids. Germline V gene sequence: CDR1 GTSNPN, CDR2 SVGIG (reference sequence). CDR3 sequence (DNA): TGTACCTCCCCCCAGCGGATTACGAACACTGAAGCTTTCTTT. It translates to CTSPQRITNTEAFF.

This chain links TRBV3-1 (or the pseudogene TRBV3-2) with TRBJ1-1; D is unresolved. The CDR3 is 12 amino acids. V was clipped by 1 base and J by 8 bases, with 8 bases between them. The germline V gene has CDR1 LGHDT and CDR2 YNNKEL (reference sequence). CDR3 sequence reads: CASSQGYGEAFF. The CDR3 DNA reads as TGTGCCAGCAGCCAAGGATACGGGGAAGCTTTCTTT.

This clone came up a few times. This sequence joins TRBV15 and TRBJ2-7; TRBD2 agrees at 8 bases. Germline-derived CDR1 and CDR2 are LNHNV and YYDKDF (reference sequence). V shed 5 bases and J 6 bases; nucleotides not matched to a gene: 9. CDR3 length: 14 amino acids. CDR3: CATSYGTSRSEQYF. For the CDR3, the DNA is TGTGCCACCAGCTACGGGACTAGTCGGTCCGAGCAGTACTTC.

J is TRBJ2-5 and V is TRBV7-9; TRBD2 agrees at 9 bases. Germline lookup yields CDR1 SEHNR and CDR2 FQNEAQ (reference sequence). The CDR3 loop spans 17 amino acids. The V and J ends lost 3 bases and 4 bases, in that order; junction bases with no gene match: 12. The CDR3 loop reads CASSFPGLARGRETQYF. CDR3 DNA: TGTGCCAGCAGCTTTCCCGGACTAGCGAGGGGGAGAGAGACCCAGTACTTC.

This chain joins TRBV5-1 and TRBJ2-3; 12 bases map to TRBD2. This CDR3 comprises 16 residues. V trimming: 4 bases; J trimming: 3 bases; junction bases outside the gene matches: 6. CDR1 and CDR2 from the germline V gene are SGHRS and YFSETQ. The CDR3 spells CASSGASGRATDTQYF. The CDR3 coding sequence is TGCGCCAGCAGCGGGGCTAGCGGGAGGGCGACAGATACGCAGTATTTT.

The CDR3 DNA follows: TGTGCCAGCTCAAACGGCGGGCAGCAGGCCGCTTTCTTT. Translating gives CASSNGGQQAAFF. The chain couples TRBV18 to TRBJ1-1; D not resolved. The length of the CDR3 is 13 residues. V was trimmed by 5 bases and J by 11 bases, leaving 18 bases between them. In germline, CDR1 is KGHSH, CDR2 LQKENI.

This chain joins TRBV12-3 or TRBV12-4 and TRBJ1-5; TRBD1 is a possible D gene (6 bases). CDR3 length equals 13 residues. V dropped 6 bases and J dropped 9 bases, with 15 bases sitting between them. CDR3: CASSFQGYGPQHF. The CDR3, as DNA: TGTGCCAGCAGCTTCCAGGGGTATGGGCCCCAGCATTTT.

The chain carries TRBV3-1 (or the pseudogene TRBV3-2) and TRBJ1-2; no firm D call. The CDR3 has 14 amino acids. CDR1 is LGHDT, CDR2 YNNKEL, per germline (reference sequence). With 11 bases removed from V and 6 bases from J, the gap between germline ends came to 22 bases. The CDR3 bases are TGTGCCTCAGCCCGCGGTGGGAGAAGGAATGGCTACACCTTC. This translates into CASARGGRRNGYTF.

The rearrangement joins TRBV24-1 to TRBJ1-5; tentatively, D is TRBD1 (6 bases). V was clipped by 9 bases and J by 0 bases, with 11 bases between them. The CDR3 has 14 amino acids. Germline V gene sequence: CDR1 KGHDR, CDR2 SFDVKD. CDR3 sequence (DNA): TGTGCCACCTCAGGACAGACTAGCAATCAGCCCCAGCATTTT. Protein product: CATSGQTSNQPQHF.

This chain links TRBV7-9 with TRBJ1-1; 7 bases are a match to TRBD1. J gave up 11 bases and V 4 bases, and 19 bases lay outside the gene matches. Germline CDR1 SEHNR, CDR2 FQNEAQ (reference sequence). The CDR3 totals 16 residues. The CDR3 is CASSSGARGRVGEAFF. CDR3 bases: TGTGCCAGCAGCTCCGGGGCGAGGGGGCGAGTTGGTGAGGCTTTCTTT. The whole variable domain, filled in from reference TRBV7-9 and TRBJ1-1, reads DTGVSQNPRHKITKRGQNVTFRCDPISEHNRLYWYRQTLGQGPEFLTYFQNEAQLEKSRLLSDRFSAERPKGSFSTLEIQRTEQGDSAMYLCASSSGARGRVGEAFFGQGTRLTVV.

The chain recombines TRBV19 with TRBJ1-1; D call uncertain. V shed 7 bases and J shed 5 bases, with 17 bases lying between them. Germline V gives CDR1 LNHDA, CDR2 SQIVND (reference sequence). The CDR3 has 14 residues. The DNA of the CDR3 is TGTGCCAGTATGGTCGGAGGCCTAAGGACTGAAGCTTTCTTT. It is translated as CASMVGGLRTEAFF.

This rearrangement joins TRBV5-1 to TRBJ1-2; 7 bases line up with TRBD1. Germline trimming cut 4 bases from V and 8 bases from J; bases unmatched to any gene: 14. The CDR3 has 15 amino acids. The germline V gene has CDR1 SGHRS and CDR2 YFSETQ. The CDR3 spells CASSQGVKGLLGYTF. The CDR3 DNA is TGCGCCAGCAGCCAGGGGGTGAAGGGGCTATTGGGCTACACCTTC.

The rearrangement links TRBV19 to TRBJ2-3; TRBD2 is a possible D gene (5 bases). The length of the CDR3 is 15 residues. Germline-derived CDR1 and CDR2 are LNHDA and SQIVND (reference sequence). Trimming stripped 3 bases from V and 3 bases from J, with 13 bases between. The CDR3 reads CASSIGPGGTDTQYF. CDR3 sequence (DNA): TGTGCCAGTAGTATTGGACCCGGAGGAACAGATACGCAGTATTTT.

This rearrangement joins TRBV6-5 to TRBJ1-5, with a tentative D call TRBD1 (6 bases). CDR3 length: 15 amino acids. CDR1 is MNHEY, CDR2 SVGAGI, per germline. The V end lost 2 bases, the J end lost 6 bases, and 14 bases lay between the germline ends. The CDR3 loop reads CASSYRGAPGQPQHF. Written as DNA, the CDR3 is TGTGCCAGCAGTTACCGGGGGGCGCCAGGTCAGCCCCAGCATTTT.